Following are 2 T cell receptor beta chains from one sample sequenced in a study of cytomegalovirus exposure and HLA in healthy donors (TCRdb year 2017). The method behind the library was the immunoSEQ multiplex PCR assay. This immuneACCESS table, as held by TCRdb, lists in-frame sequences with V and J called but not all clones. Of the missing ones, under half trace to an unresolved V gene in checked studies; the others have no known cause. Within this sample are about 98,000 clones, with about 88% of them counted one time only. The ten largest clonotypes hold around 6% of the sample. The sequenced sample consisted of PBMCs. Receptors were obtained from a young man in good health and CMV-seropositive.

The chain recombines TRBV6-5 with TRBJ2-4, with TRBD2 matching over 8 bases. Germline CDR1 and CDR2: MNHEY and SVGAGI. The CDR3 extends over 14 amino acids. J gave up 0 bases and V 6 bases, and 1 base lay outside the gene matches. CDR3 nucleotide sequence: TGTGCCAGCAGCCTAGCGGGAGCCAAAAACATTCAGTACTTC. Its protein product is CASSLAGAKNIQYF.

This sequence joins TRBV11-3 and TRBJ2-3; D ambiguous. Looked up from germline, CDR1 is SGHNT and CDR2 is YENEEA. Deletions cut 4 bases from V and 3 bases from J, with 11 bases between. The CDR3 totals 14 residues. The CDR3 sequence is CASSSRPGTDTQYF. The CDR3 DNA reads TGTGCCAGCAGCTCCCGCCCCGGGACAGATACGCAGTATTTT.